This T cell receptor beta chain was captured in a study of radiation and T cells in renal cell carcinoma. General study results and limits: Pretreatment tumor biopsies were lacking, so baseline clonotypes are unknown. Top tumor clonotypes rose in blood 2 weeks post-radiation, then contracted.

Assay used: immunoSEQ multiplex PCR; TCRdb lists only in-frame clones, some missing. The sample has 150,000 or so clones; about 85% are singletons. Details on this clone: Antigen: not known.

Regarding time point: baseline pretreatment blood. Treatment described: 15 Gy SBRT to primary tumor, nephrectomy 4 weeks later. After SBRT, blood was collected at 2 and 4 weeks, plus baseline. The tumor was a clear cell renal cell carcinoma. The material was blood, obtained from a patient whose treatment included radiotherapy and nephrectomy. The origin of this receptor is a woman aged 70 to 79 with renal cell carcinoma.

The CDR3 DNA is TGTGCCAGCAGTGGACAGGGGGTCCCCTCTGGAAACACCATATATTTT. This encodes CASSGQGVPSGNTIYF. The V and J genes are TRBV28 and TRBJ1-3, with TRBD1 matching over 10 bases. Trimming removed 5 bases from V and 0 bases from J; junction bases left unmatched: 4. CDR1 and CDR2 from the germline V gene are MDHEN and SYDVKM. The CDR3 runs 16 residues.